This T cell receptor (beta chain) was captured by sequencing in a study of T cell repertoires in cytomegalovirus infection. The CDR3 contains 16 residues. J was trimmed by 9 bases and V by 4 bases; bases with no gene match: 13. Germline values: CDR1 SNHLY, CDR2 FYNNEI. This clonotype was seen more than once but under ten times. MiXCR, applied by TCRdb to the reads, yields one record per CDR3 protein. In the table there are fewer than 300,000 distinct CDR3 sequences, 20% to 30% of which are singletons. This clonotype originated in a human donor in good health (CMV status not recorded). Some clones in this sample may be carry-over from other donors' samples. The sample consisted of PBMCs. The chain employs TRBV2 and TRBJ1-5; TRBD1 matches 9 bases. Here the CDR3 DNA reads TGTGCCAGCAGTGTAAGACCGGGACAGGGAGTGTCGCCCCAGCATTTT. It encodes CASSVRPGQGVSPQHF.